The 20 T cell receptor beta chains in this list originate from one sample, sequenced in a study of cytomegalovirus exposure and HLA in healthy donors. The PCR ran on 60 Vbeta and 13 Jbeta primers. TCRdb's copy holds only in-frame clones and misses some; the assay was immunoSEQ multiplex PCR. The table has fewer than 350,000 clones, roughly 90% seen once. Sequences were obtained from PBMCs. The receptors originated from a woman aged 18-35 years in good health and CMV-seronegative.

This clone was observed once. CDR3 DNA: TGTGCCAGCAGTTCCCGGCAGGCCTCCTACGAGCAGTACTTC. The encoded protein is CASSSRQASYEQYF. The chain joins TRBV6-1 to TRBJ2-7; D gene ambiguous. V lost 5 bases and J lost 0, with 11 bases in between. CDR1 and CDR2 (germline): MNHNS, SASEGT. The CDR3 spans 14 residues.

The chain uses TRBV13 and TRBJ2-1; TRBD1 matches at 7 bases. Germline V gene data show CDR1 as PRHDT and CDR2 as FYEKMQ (reference sequence). The trim removed 4 bases at V and 0 bases at J, leaving 12 bases unmatched. The CDR3 spans 18 residues. Written as DNA, the CDR3 is TGTGCCAGCAGCTCTCATGATCAGGGGGAAAGCTCCTACAATGAGCAGTTCTTC. Its translation is CASSSHDQGESSYNEQFF.

CDR3 loop: CASSMDRLSSGANVLTF. The CDR3 DNA reads as TGTGCCAGTAGTATGGACAGGCTAAGCTCTGGGGCCAACGTCCTGACTTTC. V and J are TRBV19 and TRBJ2-6; 7 positions match TRBD1. The CDR3 has 17 amino acids. V shed 3 bases and J 0 bases; nucleotides not matched to a gene: 5. Germline CDR1 and CDR2: LNHDA and SQIVND (reference sequence).

The chain has TRBV11-2 and TRBJ2-7, with D tentatively TRBD1 (5 bases). The V and J ends lost 5 bases and 0 bases respectively, with 8 bases between them. The germline V gene encodes CDR1 SGHAT and CDR2 FQNNGV. This CDR3 has 13 residues. This CDR3 is CASSPGHSYEQYF. The CDR3 DNA is TGTGCCAGCAGCCCCGGACACTCCTACGAGCAGTACTTC.

A single count supports this clone. V gene TRBV6-1 combines with J gene TRBJ2-5; weak D call: TRBD2 (8 bases). The germline CDR1 and CDR2 sequences are MNHNS and SASEGT. Trimming cost V 3 bases and J 9 bases, with 23 bases left between them. The CDR3 runs to 16 residues. CDR3 residues: CASSEPGQPGGRAQYF. CDR3 DNA: TGTGCCAGCAGTGAGCCGGGACAGCCGGGGGGGAGGGCCCAGTACTTC.

The rearrangement links TRBV28 to TRBJ1-2, with TRBD1 identical over 10 bases. Germline CDR1 MDHEN, CDR2 SYDVKM. The junction had 10 bases not matched to a gene; V was cut back by 6 bases and J by 3 bases. The CDR3 is made up of 16 amino acids. The CDR3 nucleotides read TGTGCCAGCAGCAATCGTCCCGGGACAGGGGACTATGGCTACACCTTC. Translation gives CASSNRPGTGDYGYTF.

V usage is TRBV10-3 and J usage is TRBJ2-4; D ambiguous. V was shortened by 0 bases and J by 0 bases, with 6 bases between the two germline ends. Germline loops: CDR1 ENHRY, CDR2 SYGVKD. The CDR3 runs to 15 residues. CDR3 bases: TGTGCCATCAGTGAGTCGAGGAGAGCCAAAAACATTCAGTACTTC. It codes for CAISESRRAKNIQYF.

The chain uses TRBV19 and TRBJ2-3; 10 positions agree with TRBD2. From germline, CDR1 is LNHDA and CDR2 SQIVND (reference sequence). Unmatched junction bases numbered 1, after V lost 9 bases and J lost 1 base. The CDR3 spans 13 residues. Written as DNA, the CDR3 is TGTGCCAGCCTAGCGGGGGGCACAGATACGCAGTATTTT. Protein: CASLAGGTDTQYF.

This clone showed up just once. The chain links TRBV2 to TRBJ2-7; D gene ambiguous. The CDR3 has 14 amino acids. Trimming stripped 3 bases from V and 3 bases from J, with 12 bases between. The germline CDR1 and CDR2 sequences are SNHLY and FYNNEI. CDR3 region: CASSDPVEFYEQYF. DNA of the CDR3: TGTGCCAGCAGTGACCCTGTGGAGTTCTACGAGCAGTACTTC.

In nucleotides, the CDR3 is TGCAGCGTTGACCCGGGAGATAGCTACTACACCTTC. Translated, it gives CSVDPGDSYYTF. The rearrangement links TRBV29-1 to TRBJ1-2, with D unresolved. Looked up from germline, CDR1 is SQVTM and CDR2 is ANQGSEA. V lost 3 bases and J 10 bases, leaving 15 bases between the germline ends. This CDR3 spans 12 amino acids.

In its sample, this clone was seen once. V and J are TRBV6-5 and TRBJ1-1, with 10 bases aligning to TRBD1. The CDR3 totals 13 residues. Germline V gene lookup returns CDR1 MNHEY and CDR2 SVGAGI. V dropped 6 bases and J dropped 6; count of bases not matched to a gene: 4. The CDR3 DNA reads TGTGCCAGCAGACGACAGGGGGCCTCTGAAGCTTTCTTT. As protein: CASRRQGASEAFF.

The J gene is TRBJ2-3, the V gene TRBV4-2, with D unclear. The CDR3 has 13 residues. Germline CDR1 is LGHNA and CDR2 is YNFKEQ. V lost 0 bases to trimming and J lost 4 bases, with 5 bases between them. CDR3 nucleotide sequence: TGTGCCAGCAGCCAAGATGACTCAGATACGCAGTATTTT. This translates into CASSQDDSDTQYF.

The chain employs TRBV6-6 and TRBJ2-7, with 8 bases fitting TRBD2. This CDR3 comprises 13 residues. J gave up 1 base and V 7 bases, and 3 bases lay outside the gene matches. Per the germline V gene, CDR1 is MNHNY and CDR2 is SVGAGI (reference sequence). The CDR3 is CASNRGGSYEQYF. CDR3 sequence (DNA): TGTGCCAGCAATCGGGGGGGATCCTACGAGCAGTACTTC.

V is TRBV4-1 and J is TRBJ2-6; TRBD1 matches 8 bases. The CDR3 has 18 amino acids. V shed 2 bases, J shed 1 base, and the junction held 7 bases outside the gene matches. Germline V gene lookup returns CDR1 MGHRA and CDR2 YSYEKL. CDR3 nucleotide sequence: TGCGCCAGCAGCCAACGGCAGGGGGCAGGATCTGGGGCCAACGTCCTGACTTTC. Amino acids: CASSQRQGAGSGANVLTF.

V usage is TRBV9 and J usage is TRBJ1-2; D not resolved. The CDR3 runs to 18 residues. Trimming left V 3 bases short and J 4 bases short, with 25 bases between. Germline loops: CDR1 SGDLS, CDR2 YYNGEE. The CDR3 nucleotides are TGTGCCAGCAGCGATCGCGTCCGAGGCGGCGAGAACTTCTATGGCTACACCTTC. Its translation is CASSDRVRGGENFYGYTF. Full variable domain (rest looked up from reference TRBV9 and TRBJ1-2): DSGVTQTPKHLITATGQRVTLRCSPRSGDLSVYWYQQSLDQGLQFLIQYYNGEERAKGNILERFSAQQFPDLHSELNLSSLELGDSALYFCASSDRVRGGENFYGYTFGSGTRLTVV.

The V and J genes are TRBV6-6 and TRBJ1-1; D is uncertain. From germline, CDR1 is MNHNY and CDR2 SVGAGI (reference sequence). Trimming removed 8 bases from V and 3 bases from J, with 16 bases in between. This CDR3 has 14 amino acids. The CDR3 coding sequence is TGTGCCAGCGCAACGGGTGTGGTTTACACTGAAGCTTTCTTT. This encodes CASATGVVYTEAFF.

V is TRBV18 and J is TRBJ2-3; 16 bases are shared with TRBD2. This CDR3 has 16 residues. The J segment lost 5 bases and the V segment lost 3 bases, leaving 2 bases of the junction unmatched. CDR1 KGHSH and CDR2 LQKENI come from the germline V gene. In DNA, the CDR3 is TGTGCCAGCTCACCGGGACTAGCGGGGGGGCAAGATACGCAGTATTTT. This encodes CASSPGLAGGQDTQYF.

This sequence joins TRBV19 and TRBJ1-5; D possibly corresponds to TRBD1 (6 bases). CDR3 length: 16 residues. Germline-derived CDR1 and CDR2 are LNHDA and SQIVND (reference sequence). Trimming took 5 bases from V and 0 from J, leaving 14 bases between them. This CDR3 reads CASSPRGGNSNQPQHF. The CDR3 DNA reads as TGTGCCAGTAGTCCCCGGGGGGGCAATAGCAATCAGCCCCAGCATTTT.

This clone was picked up a small number of times. J is TRBJ1-2 and V is TRBV5-4; D may be TRBD1 (6 bases). There are 17 residues in the CDR3. V was pared by 4 bases and J by 0 bases, with 19 bases between. CDR1 and CDR2 from the germline V gene are SGHNT and YYREEE (reference sequence). CDR3 protein: CASSGGASPPANYGYTF. CDR3 sequence (DNA): TGTGCCAGCAGCGGGGGGGCTAGTCCTCCAGCTAACTATGGCTACACCTTC.

J is TRBJ2-5 and V is TRBV14; 9 nucleotides match TRBD2. The CDR3 has 15 amino acids. V lost 1 base to trimming and J lost 5 bases; unmatched junction nucleotides: 5. Germline CDR1 is SGHDN and CDR2 is FVKESK. The CDR3 sequence: CASSQVAGARETQYF. In nucleotides, the CDR3 is TGTGCCAGCAGCCAAGTAGCGGGGGCCCGGGAGACCCAGTACTTC.